The rows below give T cell receptor beta chains drawn from one sample of a study of response to subunit inactivated influenza vaccine. From the RT-PCR reads, TCRdb called clonotypes with MiXCR, one entry per CDR3 protein. The sample lists 250,000 to 350,000 distinct CDR3 sequences; 22% were seen once. Sequenced material: PBMCs from blood, taken about 20 months after vaccination. These receptors were collected from a man aged 50 to 75 who received an inactivated influenza vaccine. Each CDR3 is given with its conserved first and last residue. A D gene is named only where the DNA matches it firmly. Part of the rows lack a size; the others show once, few, many or a class for expanded clones.

J gene	clone size	D gene	V gene	CDR3 protein	CDR3 DNA
TRBJ1-5	.	.	TRBV20-1	CSARRSGRNQPQHF	TGCAGTGCTAGAAGGTCGGGACGCAATCAGCCCCAGCATTTT
TRBJ2-7	few	.	TRBV3-1	CASSQRTSSYEQYF	TGTGCCAGCAGCCAACGGACAAGCTCCTACGAGCAGTACTTC
TRBJ1-2	.	TRBD1	TRBV4-1	CASSQVGLGAGGNYGYTF	TGCGCCAGCAGCCAAGTCGGTCTTGGGGCAGGGGGCAACTATGGCTACACCTTC
TRBJ2-7	once	.	TRBV5-1	CASSLVAGSTYEQYF	TGCGCCAGCAGCTTGGTGGCAGGGAGTACCTACGAGCAGTACTTC
TRBJ2-1	.	TRBD2	TRBV28	CASSTSGRAYNEQFF	TGTGCCAGCAGCACTAGCGGGAGGGCCTACAATGAGCAGTTCTTC
TRBJ1-5	many	.	TRBV7-2	CASSLGGRGNSNQPQHF	TGTGCCAGCAGCTTAGGAGGCAGGGGTAATAGCAATCAGCCCCAGCATTTT
TRBJ1-4	few	.	TRBV24-1	CATSDPRQRLTNEKLFF	TGTGCCACCAGTGATCCCCGACAGCGCCTAACTAATGAAAAACTGTTTTTT
TRBJ2-5	.	TRBD1	TRBV12-3/TRBV12-4	CASRVDRGQETQYF	TGTGCCAGCAGGGTCGACAGGGGGCAGGAGACCCAGTACTTC
TRBJ2-1	.	TRBD2	TRBV15	CATSRRLAGGLRNEQFF	TGTGCCACCAGCAGAAGACTAGCGGGAGGTCTTAGGAATGAGCAGTTCTTC
TRBJ1-2	few	TRBD1	TRBV6-2/TRBV6-3	CASSPGTAAGYTF	TGTGCCAGCAGCCCTGGGACAGCCGCCGGCTACACCTTC
TRBJ1-2	few	TRBD1	TRBV6-7	CASSYGATGAPNYGYTF	TGTGCCAGCAGTTACGGGGCGACAGGGGCGCCTAACTATGGCTACACCTTC
TRBJ1-4	.	.	TRBV18	CASSPAGLDNEKLFF	TGTGCCAGCTCACCAGCGGGTCTTGATAATGAAAAACTGTTTTTT
TRBJ1-2	few	.	TRBV6-1	CASRREGTRDYGYTF	TGTGCCAGCAGGCGAGAAGGAACGCGGGACTATGGCTACACCTTC
TRBJ2-7	.	.	TRBV4-2	CASSQEHRTYDGQYF	TGTGCCAGCAGCCAAGAACACAGGACCTACGATGGGCAGTACTTC
TRBJ2-3	.	.	TRBV7-2	CASSLAETIHTQYF	TGTGCCAGCAGCTTAGCGGAGACTATACATACGCAGTATTTT
TRBJ1-1	few	.	TRBV28	CASTLNGGTYTEAFF	TGTGCCAGCACCTTAAACGGCGGTACCTACACTGAAGCTTTCTTT